This T cell receptor beta chain originates from a study of monozygotic twins with inflammatory bowel disease. Findings and caveats of the study: A reduction in TCRbeta diversity (inverse Simpson) was seen in IBD patients relative to healthy co-twins. With others, IBD patients shared fewer clonotypes than healthy twins did, especially with disease activity. The analysis failed to separate different T cell subtypes.

The CDR3 spans 14 residues. The germline CDR1 and CDR2 sequences are SGHVS and FQNEAQ. About this clonotype itself: The antigen is undetermined.

TCRdb re-called the 5' RACE reads and shows each CDR3 protein once, DNA omitted. The listing records around 400,000 distinct CDR3 sequences. The V gene is TRBV7-8, the J gene TRBJ2-7. The source material was blood. The sequence was obtained from a human donor with ulcerative colitis or Crohn's disease, or a healthy co-twin of an affected twin (not recorded which). The CDR3 sequence: CASSYTDGDYEQYF.